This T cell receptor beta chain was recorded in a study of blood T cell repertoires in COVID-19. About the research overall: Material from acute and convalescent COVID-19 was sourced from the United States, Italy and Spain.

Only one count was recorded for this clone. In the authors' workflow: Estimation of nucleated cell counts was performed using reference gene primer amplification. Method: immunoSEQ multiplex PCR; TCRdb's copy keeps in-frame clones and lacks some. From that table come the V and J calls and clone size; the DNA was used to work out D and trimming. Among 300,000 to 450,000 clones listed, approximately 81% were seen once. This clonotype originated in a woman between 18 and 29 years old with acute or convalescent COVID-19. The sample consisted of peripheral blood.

DNA for the CDR3: TGTGCCACCAGTGGTCGGGTACAGGGGCAGCCCCAGCATTTT. The encoded protein is CATSGRVQGQPQHF. The chain uses TRBV24-1 and TRBJ1-5, with TRBD1 matching over 7 bases. Looked up from germline, CDR1 is KGHDR and CDR2 is SFDVKD. The CDR3 has 14 residues. Trimming took 5 bases from V and 7 from J; bases not matched to a gene: 7.